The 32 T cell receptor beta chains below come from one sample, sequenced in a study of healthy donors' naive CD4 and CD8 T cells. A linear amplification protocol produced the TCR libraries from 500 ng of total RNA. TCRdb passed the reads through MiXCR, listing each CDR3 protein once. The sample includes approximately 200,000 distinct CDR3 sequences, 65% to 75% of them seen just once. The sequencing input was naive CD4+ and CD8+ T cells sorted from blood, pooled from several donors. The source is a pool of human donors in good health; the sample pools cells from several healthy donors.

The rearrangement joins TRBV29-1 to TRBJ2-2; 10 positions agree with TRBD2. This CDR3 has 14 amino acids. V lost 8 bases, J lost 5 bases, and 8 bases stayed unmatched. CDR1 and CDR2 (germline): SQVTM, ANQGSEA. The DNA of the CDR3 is TGCAGCTTCTTAGCGGGAGGAAGAACCGGGGAGCTGTTTTTT. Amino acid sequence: CSFLAGGRTGELFF.

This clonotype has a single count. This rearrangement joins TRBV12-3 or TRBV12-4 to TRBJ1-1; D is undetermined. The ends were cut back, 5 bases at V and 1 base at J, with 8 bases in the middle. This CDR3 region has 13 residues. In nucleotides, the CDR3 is TGTGCCAGCAGTCCGGCCTGGAACACTGAAGCTTTCTTT. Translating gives CASSPAWNTEAFF.

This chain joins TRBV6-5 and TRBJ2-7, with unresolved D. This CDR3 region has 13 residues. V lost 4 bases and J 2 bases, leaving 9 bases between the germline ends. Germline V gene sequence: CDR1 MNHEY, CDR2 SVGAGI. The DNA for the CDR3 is TGTGCCAGCAGTTGGGCCCCTACCTACGAGCAGTACTTC. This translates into CASSWAPTYEQYF.

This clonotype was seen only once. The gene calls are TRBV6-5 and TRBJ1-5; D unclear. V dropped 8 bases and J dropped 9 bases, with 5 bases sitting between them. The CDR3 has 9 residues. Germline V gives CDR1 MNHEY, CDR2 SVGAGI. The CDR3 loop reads CASLVPQHF. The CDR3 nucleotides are TGTGCCAGCCTAGTGCCCCAGCATTTT.

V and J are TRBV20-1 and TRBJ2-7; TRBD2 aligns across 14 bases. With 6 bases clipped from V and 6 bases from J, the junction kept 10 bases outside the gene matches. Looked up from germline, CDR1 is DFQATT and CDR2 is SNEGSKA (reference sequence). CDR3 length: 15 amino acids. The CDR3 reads CSALGTSGRWGEQYF. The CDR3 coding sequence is TGCAGTGCCCTTGGGACTAGCGGGAGATGGGGCGAGCAGTACTTC.

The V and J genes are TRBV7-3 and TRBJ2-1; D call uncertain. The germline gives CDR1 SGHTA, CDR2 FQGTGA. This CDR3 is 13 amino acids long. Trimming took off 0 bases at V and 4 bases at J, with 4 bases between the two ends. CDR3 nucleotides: TGTGCCAGCAGCTTAACTGGATACAATGAGCAGTTCTTC. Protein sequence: CASSLTGYNEQFF.

CDR3 nucleotides: TGTGCCAGCAGCCCCCTGGGGACAGGGCCCAATGGCTACACCTTC. Its translation is CASSPLGTGPNGYTF. V gene TRBV6-8 combines with J gene TRBJ1-2; 9 bases fit TRBD1. Trimming cost V 6 bases and J 6 bases; bases outside gene matches: 11. Germline CDR1 reads MNHGY; CDR2 reads SAAAGT. CDR3 length equals 15 residues.

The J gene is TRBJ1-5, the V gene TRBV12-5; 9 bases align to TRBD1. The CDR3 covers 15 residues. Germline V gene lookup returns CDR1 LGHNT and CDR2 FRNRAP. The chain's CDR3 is CASSQGQGFNQPQHF. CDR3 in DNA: TGTGCCAGCAGCCAGGGACAGGGATTCAATCAGCCCCAGCATTTT.

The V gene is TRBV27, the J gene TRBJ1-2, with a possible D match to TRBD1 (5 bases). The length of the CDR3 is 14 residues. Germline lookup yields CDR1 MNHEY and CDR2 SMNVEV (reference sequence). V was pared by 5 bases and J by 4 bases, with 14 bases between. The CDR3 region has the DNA TGTGCCAGCAGTCCGGTGGGGGGACTCTATGGCTACACCTTC. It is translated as CASSPVGGLYGYTF.

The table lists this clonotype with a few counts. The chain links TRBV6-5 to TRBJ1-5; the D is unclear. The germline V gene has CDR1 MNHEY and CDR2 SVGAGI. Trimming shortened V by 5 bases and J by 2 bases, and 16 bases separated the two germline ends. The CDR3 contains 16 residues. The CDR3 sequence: CASSPRFGRGNQPQHF. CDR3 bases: TGTGCCAGCAGTCCCAGGTTTGGACGGGGCAATCAGCCCCAGCATTTT.

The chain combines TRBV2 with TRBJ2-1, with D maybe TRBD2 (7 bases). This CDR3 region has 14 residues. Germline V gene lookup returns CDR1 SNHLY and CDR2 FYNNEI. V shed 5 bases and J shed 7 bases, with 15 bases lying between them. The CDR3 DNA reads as TGTGCCAGCAGTTGGGAGGGGGAGCCTAATGAGCAGTTCTTC. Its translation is CASSWEGEPNEQFF.

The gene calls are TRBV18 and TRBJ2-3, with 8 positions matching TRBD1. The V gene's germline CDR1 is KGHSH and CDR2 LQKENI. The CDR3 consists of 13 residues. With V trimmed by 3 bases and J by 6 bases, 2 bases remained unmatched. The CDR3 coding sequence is TGTGCCAGCTCACCGGACAGGGCTGATACGCAGTATTTT. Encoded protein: CASSPDRADTQYF.

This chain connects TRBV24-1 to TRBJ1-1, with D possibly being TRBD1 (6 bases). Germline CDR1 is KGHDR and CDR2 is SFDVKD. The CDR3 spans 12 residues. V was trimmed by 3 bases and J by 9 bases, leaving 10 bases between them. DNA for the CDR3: TGTGCCACCAGTGATCCGGGGGCCAAAGCTTTCTTT. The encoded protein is CATSDPGAKAFF.

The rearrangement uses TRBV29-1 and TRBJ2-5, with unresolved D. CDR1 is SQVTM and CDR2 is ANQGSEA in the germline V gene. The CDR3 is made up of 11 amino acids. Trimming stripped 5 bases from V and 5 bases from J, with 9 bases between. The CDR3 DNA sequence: TGCAGCGTTTTTACCCGGGAGACCCAGTACTTC. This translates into CSVFTRETQYF. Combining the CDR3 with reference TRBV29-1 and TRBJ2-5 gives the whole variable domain SAVISQKPSRDICQRGTSLTIQCQVDSQVTMMFWYRQQPGQSLTLIATANQGSEATYESGFVIDKFPISRPNLTFSTLTVSNMSPEDSSIYLCSVFTRETQYFGPGTRLLVL.

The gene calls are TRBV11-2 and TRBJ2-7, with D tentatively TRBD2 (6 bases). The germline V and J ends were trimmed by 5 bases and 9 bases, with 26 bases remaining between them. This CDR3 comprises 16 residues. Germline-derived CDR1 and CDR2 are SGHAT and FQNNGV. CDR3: CASSTAGRGYIGGQYF. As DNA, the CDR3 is TGTGCCAGCAGCACTGCTGGTAGGGGATATATCGGGGGGCAGTACTTC.

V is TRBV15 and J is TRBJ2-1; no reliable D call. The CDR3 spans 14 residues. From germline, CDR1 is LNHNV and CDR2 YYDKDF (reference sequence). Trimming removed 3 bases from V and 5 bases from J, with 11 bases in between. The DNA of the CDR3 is TGTGCCACCAGCAGCTACCGGCCCAACAATGAGCAGTTCTTC. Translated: CATSSYRPNNEQFF.

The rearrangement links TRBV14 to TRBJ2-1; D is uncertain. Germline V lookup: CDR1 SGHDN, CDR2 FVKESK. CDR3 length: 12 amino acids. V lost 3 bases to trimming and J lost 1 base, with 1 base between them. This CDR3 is CASSQSYNEQFF. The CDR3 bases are TGTGCCAGCAGCCAGTCCTACAATGAGCAGTTCTTC.

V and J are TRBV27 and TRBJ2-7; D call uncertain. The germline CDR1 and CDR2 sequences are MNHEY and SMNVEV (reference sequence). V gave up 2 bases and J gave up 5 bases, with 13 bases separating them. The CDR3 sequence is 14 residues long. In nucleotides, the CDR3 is TGTGCCAGCAGTTTACCGGGCAGGCCCCACGAGCAGTACTTC. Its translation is CASSLPGRPHEQYF.

The CDR3 coding sequence is TGCAGCGTTGGGACAGTCGGCTATGGCTACACCTTC. It is translated as CSVGTVGYGYTF. The V and J genes are TRBV29-1 and TRBJ1-2; possibly TRBD1 for D (6 bases). Trimming shortened V by 4 bases and J by 4 bases, and 10 bases separated the two germline ends. The CDR3 totals 12 residues. Germline CDR1 SQVTM, CDR2 ANQGSEA.

The CDR3 DNA sequence: TGTGCCAGCAGTCCCCGGGGACAGAAAGGAAACACTGAAGCTTTCTTT. This encodes CASSPRGQKGNTEAFF. This chain links TRBV27 with TRBJ1-1; 7 nucleotides align to TRBD1. CDR1 is MNHEY and CDR2 is SMNVEV in the germline V gene (reference sequence). The CDR3 is 16 amino acids. With 5 bases clipped from V and 2 bases from J, the junction kept 11 bases outside the gene matches.

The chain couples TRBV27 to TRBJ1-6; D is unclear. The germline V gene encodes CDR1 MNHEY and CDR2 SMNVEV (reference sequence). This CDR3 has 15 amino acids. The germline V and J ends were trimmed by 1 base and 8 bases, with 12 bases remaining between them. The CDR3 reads CASSLWMGLDSPLHF. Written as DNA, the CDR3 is TGTGCCAGCAGTTTATGGATGGGCCTTGATTCACCCCTCCACTTT.

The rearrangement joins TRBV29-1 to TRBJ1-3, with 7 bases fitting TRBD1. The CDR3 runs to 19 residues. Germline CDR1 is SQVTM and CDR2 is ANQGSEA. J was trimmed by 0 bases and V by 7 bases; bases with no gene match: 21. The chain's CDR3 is CSADSPGQREARSGNTIYF. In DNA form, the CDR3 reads TGCAGCGCGGACTCTCCGGGACAGAGAGAGGCCCGCTCTGGAAACACCATATATTTT.

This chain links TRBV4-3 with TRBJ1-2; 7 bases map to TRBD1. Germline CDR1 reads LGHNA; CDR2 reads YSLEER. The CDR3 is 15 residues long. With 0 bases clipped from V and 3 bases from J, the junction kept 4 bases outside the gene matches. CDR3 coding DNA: TGCGCCAGCAGCCAAGAAGGGGGCACGGACTATGGCTACACCTTC. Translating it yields CASSQEGGTDYGYTF.

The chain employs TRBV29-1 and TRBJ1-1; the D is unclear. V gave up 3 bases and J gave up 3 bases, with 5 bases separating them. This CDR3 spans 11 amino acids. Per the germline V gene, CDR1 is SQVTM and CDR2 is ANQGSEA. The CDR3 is CSVERYTEAFF. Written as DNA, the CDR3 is TGCAGCGTTGAGAGGTACACTGAAGCTTTCTTT. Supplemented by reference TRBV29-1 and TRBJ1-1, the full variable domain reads SAVISQKPSRDICQRGTSLTIQCQVDSQVTMMFWYRQQPGQSLTLIATANQGSEATYESGFVIDKFPISRPNLTFSTLTVSNMSPEDSSIYLCSVERYTEAFFGQGTRLTVV.

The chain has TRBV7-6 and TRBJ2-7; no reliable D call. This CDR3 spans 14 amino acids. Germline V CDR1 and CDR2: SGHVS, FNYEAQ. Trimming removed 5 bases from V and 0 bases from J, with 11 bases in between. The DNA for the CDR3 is TGTGCCAGCAGCCGCGGTTCGAGCTCCTACGAGCAGTACTTC. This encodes CASSRGSSSYEQYF.

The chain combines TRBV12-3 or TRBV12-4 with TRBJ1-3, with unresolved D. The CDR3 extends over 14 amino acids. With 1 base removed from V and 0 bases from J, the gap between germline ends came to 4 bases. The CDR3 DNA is TGTGCCAGCAGTTTAGGGACCTCTGGAAACACCATATATTTT. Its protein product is CASSLGTSGNTIYF.

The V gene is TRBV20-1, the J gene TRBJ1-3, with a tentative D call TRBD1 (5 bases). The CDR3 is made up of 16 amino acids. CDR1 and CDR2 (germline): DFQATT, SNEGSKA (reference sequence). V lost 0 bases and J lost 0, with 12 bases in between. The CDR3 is CSARDGAGSSGNTIYF. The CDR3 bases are TGCAGTGCTAGAGATGGCGCAGGGAGCTCTGGAAACACCATATATTTT.

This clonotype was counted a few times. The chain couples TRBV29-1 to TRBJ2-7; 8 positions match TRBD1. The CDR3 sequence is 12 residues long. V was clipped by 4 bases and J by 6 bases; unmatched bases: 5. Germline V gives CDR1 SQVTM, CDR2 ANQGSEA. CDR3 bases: TGCAGCGTTGGGCAGGGGGCTGGCGAGCAGTACTTC. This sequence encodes CSVGQGAGEQYF.

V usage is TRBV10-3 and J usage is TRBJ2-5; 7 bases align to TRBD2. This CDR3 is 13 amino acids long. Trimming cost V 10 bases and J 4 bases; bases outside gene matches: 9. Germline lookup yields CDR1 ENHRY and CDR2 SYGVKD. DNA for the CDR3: TGTGCCACTCACCAGGGACTATCAGAGACCCAGTACTTC. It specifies CATHQGLSETQYF.

DNA for the CDR3: TGTGCCAGCAGTCCGACAGTGTATAGCAATCAGCCCCAGCATTTT. This translates into CASSPTVYSNQPQHF. The V and J genes are TRBV6-1 and TRBJ1-5, with a possible D match to TRBD1 (5 bases). Germline V gene data show CDR1 as MNHNS and CDR2 as SASEGT. This CDR3 spans 15 amino acids. V was shortened by 5 bases and J by 0 bases, with 11 bases between the two germline ends.

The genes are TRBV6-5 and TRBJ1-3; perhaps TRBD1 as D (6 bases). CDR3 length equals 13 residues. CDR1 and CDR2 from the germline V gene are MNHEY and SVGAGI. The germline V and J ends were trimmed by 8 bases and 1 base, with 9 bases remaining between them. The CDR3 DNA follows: TGTGCCAGCGAGGGGGTTTCTGGAAACACCATATATTTT. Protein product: CASEGVSGNTIYF.

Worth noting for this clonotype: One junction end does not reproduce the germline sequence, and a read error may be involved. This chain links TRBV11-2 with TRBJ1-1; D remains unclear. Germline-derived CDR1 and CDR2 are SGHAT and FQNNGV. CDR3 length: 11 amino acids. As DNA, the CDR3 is TGTGCCAGCAGAATAAGCACTGAAGCCTTCTTT. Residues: CASRISTEAFF.